This is a list of T cell receptor beta chains from one sample in a study of blood T cell repertoires in COVID-19. The assay was immunoSEQ multiplex PCR, and TCRdb's table has in-frame clones only and misses some. The table records roughly 150,000 clones, around 83% of them present only once. Material for sequencing was peripheral blood. Receptors originate from a woman between 45 and 60 years old with acute or convalescent COVID-19. The CDR3 runs from the conserved cysteine through the conserved F or W. Each record gives: clone size, D gene, J gene, V gene, CDR3 DNA, CDR3 protein. A D gene is named only where the DNA matches it firmly. For some rows the clone size is stated as once, few or many, or as a class when expanded; others skip it.

.	.	TRBJ2-2	TRBV2	TGTGCCAGCAGTGAAGCGGGGCAGGGTACCGGGGAGCTGTTTTTT	CASSEAGQGTGELFF
.	.	TRBJ1-1	TRBV19	TGCTGTCAGGTTGGCCAGGGAACGGGGAACACTGAAGCTTTCTTT	CCQVGQGTGNTEAFF
.	.	TRBJ1-1	TRBV13	TGTGCCAGCAGCTACCCTGGTGGGTGGAGGGCTGAAGCTTTCTTT	CASSYPGGWRAEAFF
few	.	TRBJ1-3	TRBV20-1	TGCAGTGCTAGTATCAGGGCCATTATCAACTCTGGAAACACCATATATTTT	CSASIRAIINSGNTIYF
.	.	TRBJ2-5	TRBV9	TGTGCCAGCAGCGTAGTAGCTGGTGAGACCCAGTACTTC	CASSVVAGETQYF
.	.	TRBJ1-6	TRBV3-1/TRBV3-2	TGTGCCAGCAGCGATCATCCACAGTCAAGTTCACCCCTCCACTTT	CASSDHPQSSSPLHF
.	.	TRBJ2-5	TRBV18	TGTGCCAGCTCACCCGGCCAAGAGACCCAGTACTTC	CASSPGQETQYF
.	.	TRBJ2-7	TRBV11-3	TGTGCCAGCAGCTTAGGGGTTTTGGGCCCATTAGACCTATCCTACGAGCAGTACTTC	CASSLGVLGPLDLSYEQYF
once	.	TRBJ2-5	TRBV7-8	TGTGCCAGCAGCTCAACTAGAGCGATTAGGGAGACCCAGTACTTC	CASSSTRAIRETQYF
few	.	TRBJ1-6	TRBV7-9	TGTGCCAGCAGCTTAGTGGGCAATTCACCCCTCCACTTT	CASSLVGNSPLHF
.	.	TRBJ1-2	TRBV4-2	TGTGCCAGCAGCCAAGTCAGGGAATATGGCTACACCTTC	CASSQVREYGYTF
.	TRBD2	TRBJ2-7	TRBV2	TGTGCCACCATCCGGGCTAGCGGGGTCCACGAGCAGTACTTC	CATIRASGVHEQYF
.	TRBD1	TRBJ1-2	TRBV9	TGTGCCAGCAGCGTAGAAGGACAGGGGTATGGCTACACCTTC	CASSVEGQGYGYTF
.	TRBD1	TRBJ1-1	TRBV19	TGTGCCAGTAGCAGCCCCCCCGGGACAGCAAACACTGAAGCTTTCTTT	CASSSPPGTANTEAFF
.	TRBD1	TRBJ2-5	TRBV5-4	TGTGCCAGCAGCTTGAAGACAGGGGTACAAGAGACCCAGTACTTC	CASSLKTGVQETQYF
.	.	TRBJ2-1	TRBV3-1/TRBV3-2	TGTGCCAGCAGCCAAGATCTTACCACGAGCTCCTACAATGAGCAGTTCTTC	CASSQDLTTSSYNEQFF
.	.	TRBJ2-1	TRBV20-1	TGCAGTGCTCCGCAGGGTTCCCAGTTCTTC	CSAPQGSQFF
.	TRBD2	TRBJ2-3	TRBV5-3	TGTGCCAGAAGCTTGAGTCGGGCTAGCGGGGCCTCGGATACGCAGTATTTT	CARSLSRASGASDTQYF
.	TRBD2	TRBJ2-7	TRBV28	TGTGCCAGCAGTTCCCGTGAACTAGCGGGCAGGGGTTACTTC	CASSSRELAGRGYF
.	TRBD1	TRBJ2-7	TRBV2	TGTGCCAGCACGGGGGACAGGGGTCCCTACGAGCAGTACTTC	CASTGDRGPYEQYF
.	TRBD2	TRBJ2-7	TRBV28	TGTGCCAGCAGTTCCGCCCCCTCAAGCGGGAGCTACGAGCAGTACTTC	CASSSAPSSGSYEQYF
.	TRBD2	TRBJ2-3	TRBV7-6	TGTGCCAGCAGCTTATTTGGTAGCGGGGGGGCAGATACGCAGTATTTT	CASSLFGSGGADTQYF
.	TRBD1	TRBJ1-4	TRBV5-1	TGCGCCAGCAGCTCCACCGGGACAGGGGGCCAAAAACTGTTTTTT	CASSSTGTGGQKLFF
.	.	TRBJ1-2	TRBV3-1/TRBV3-2	TGTGCCAGCAGCCAAGACACCCTAGCTAACTATGGCTACACCTTC	CASSQDTLANYGYTF
.	TRBD2	TRBJ2-5	TRBV2	TGTGCCAGCAGTGGGATGGGACTAGCGGGCGGGGAGACCCAGTACTTC	CASSGMGLAGGETQYF
.	TRBD2	TRBJ2-5	TRBV2	TGTGCCAGCAACCCCGGGACTAGCGGGGGGGCGGAGACCCAGTACTTC	CASNPGTSGGAETQYF
.	TRBD1	TRBJ1-2	TRBV19	TGTGCCAGTAGTGACAACAGGGGATCATTTCCCTCCTATGGCTACACCTTC	CASSDNRGSFPSYGYTF
.	.	TRBJ1-1	TRBV7-2	TGTGCCAGCAGGCCCGACAGGCTGGCGAACACTGAAGCTTTCTTT	CASRPDRLANTEAFF
.	.	TRBJ1-2	TRBV14	TGTGCCAGCAGCCAAGTAAGAGGACTTCCCTACACCTTC	CASSQVRGLPYTF
.	.	TRBJ2-7	TRBV5-1	TGCGCCAGCAGCTTGATAGGGGAAGGCGAGCAGTACTTC	CASSLIGEGEQYF
.	.	TRBJ1-1	TRBV6-1	TGTGCCAGCAGTGAATTAGCTTTCGGAGGGACTGAGGACACTGAAGCTTTCTTT	CASSELAFGGTEDTEAFF
.	.	TRBJ2-7	TRBV27	TGTGCCAGCAGTTTCGCAGGGTTTGGAGTCGAGCAGTACTTC	CASSFAGFGVEQYF
.	.	TRBJ1-1	TRBV6-5	TGTGCCAGCACCATATTCGGGGTTACTGGCACTGAAGCTTTCTTT	CASTIFGVTGTEAFF
.	.	TRBJ2-5	TRBV4-3	TGCGCCAGCAGCCAAGAGAAGGGGTCCCAAGAGACCCAGTACTTC	CASSQEKGSQETQYF
.	.	TRBJ1-2	TRBV5-1	TGCGCCAGCAGCTTGGCCGGTTCGAGCTATGGCTACACCTTC	CASSLAGSSYGYTF
.	.	TRBJ1-4	TRBV30	TGTGCCTGGACCAGGGGAATGGATGAAAAACTGTTTTTT	CAWTRGMDEKLFF
.	.	TRBJ1-5	TRBV7-9	TGTGCCAGCAGCTTAGAAGGGGGAAATCAGCCCCAGCATTTT	CASSLEGGNQPQHF
.	.	TRBJ1-4	TRBV12-3/TRBV12-4	TGTGCCAGCCGCCGGGGAACTAATGAAAAACTGTTTTTT	CASRRGTNEKLFF
.	TRBD1	TRBJ1-1	TRBV6-6	TGTGCCAGCAGTTACAGCCAGGGGGCGAGAACTGAAGCTTTCTTT	CASSYSQGARTEAFF
.	TRBD1	TRBJ1-2	TRBV24-1	TGTGCCACCAGTCCTGGGACAGGGGTTAACTATGGCTACACCTTC	CATSPGTGVNYGYTF
once	.	TRBJ1-2	TRBV28	TGTGCCAGCAGTTTAGGGACGACAGGCCCTAACTATGGCTACACCTTC	CASSLGTTGPNYGYTF
.	TRBD2	TRBJ2-1	TRBV6-4	TGTGCCAGCAGTGACTTTAGCGGGGGTGACAATGAGCAGTTCTTC	CASSDFSGGDNEQFF
.	TRBD1	TRBJ1-4	TRBV6-5	TGTGCCAGCAGACCCGGACAGGGGCGGGAAAAACTGTTTTTT	CASRPGQGREKLFF
once	.	TRBJ2-4	TRBV7-2	TGTGCCAGCAGCTTAAGGGGCCTGAAAAACATTCAGTACTTC	CASSLRGLKNIQYF
.	.	TRBJ2-2	TRBV19	TGTGCCAGTACCCGCGGAACGGCATGGAGGAACACCGGGGAGCTGTTTTTT	CASTRGTAWRNTGELFF
.	.	TRBJ1-1	TRBV7-2	TGTGCCAGCAGCCTATCCGGACCAGGGTGGGCTTTCTTT	CASSLSGPGWAFF
once	TRBD1	TRBJ2-2	TRBV14	TGTGCCAGCAGCCAGAGACAGGGATACACCGGGGAGCTGTTTTTT	CASSQRQGYTGELFF